Listed below are T cell receptor beta chains from one sample, sequenced in a study of T cells in Graves' hyperthyroidism and ophthalmopathy. TCRdb re-analysed the multiplex PCR reads in MiXCR, keeping a single row per CDR3 protein. The repertoire consists of some 600,000 distinct CDR3 sequences, with roughly 46% occurring once and the leading ten covering 8% to 8.5%. The sample taken for sequencing was peripheral blood or thyroid tissue (not recorded which). These receptors all stem from a woman aged 18-30 years with Graves' hyperthyroidism. CDR3s include the opening cysteine and the closing phenylalanine or tryptophan. A D gene is named only where the DNA matches it firmly. Clone size appears in some rows only: once, few, many, or a class for an expanded clone.

d_gene	v_gene	abundance	j_gene	CDR3nt	CDR3aa
-	TRBV6-5	-	TRBJ2-7	TGCGCCAGCAGTGAGTCGGAGGGGGGCAACCACTACGAGCAGTACTTC	CASSESEGGNHYEQYF
TRBD1	TRBV7-6	few	TRBJ2-7	TGTGCCAGCAGCACCGACAGGGGGGACGAGCAGTACTTC	CASSTDRGDEQYF
-	TRBV2	-	TRBJ2-2	TGTGCCAGCAGTGAAAGGAGGGGCACCGGGGAGCTGTTTTTT	CASSERRGTGELFF
-	TRBV7-9	-	TRBJ1-3	TGTGCCAGCAGCCAAGATGCCAGGGGAAACACCATATATTTT	CASSQDARGNTIYF
-	TRBV29-1	-	TRBJ2-7	TGCAGCGCTGGTGAGCAGTACTTC	CSAGEQYF
-	TRBV29-1	-	TRBJ2-5	TGCAGCGTTCGACAGGCAACAGCTCAAGAGACCCAGTACTTC	CSVRQATAQETQYF
TRBD2	TRBV20-1	few	TRBJ2-5	TGCAGTGCGGGGACTAGCGGGAAACAAGAGACCCAGTACTTC	CSAGTSGKQETQYF
-	TRBV2	-	TRBJ1-2	TGTGCCAGCAGTGAACCGGGCAGTAGGGGCTACACCTTC	CASSEPGSRGYTF
-	TRBV25-1	-	TRBJ1-4	TGTGCCAGCAGAGATTCAGATGAAAAACTGTTTTTT	CASRDSDEKLFF
-	TRBV10-3	-	TRBJ2-7	TGTGCCAGCAGTTTGGTTACGCGCGTCCCCTACGAGCAGTACTTC	CASSLVTRVPYEQYF
-	TRBV11-2	-	TRBJ2-7	TGTGCCAGCAGCTTAGTCCAGGGAACTTTCTACGAGCAGTACTTC	CASSLVQGTFYEQYF
-	TRBV14	-	TRBJ2-5	TGTGCCAGCAGCCAGAGTCCACTAGCAGGGGTAGGGACCCAGTACTTC	CASSQSPLAGVGTQYF
-	TRBV5-1	-	TRBJ1-5	TGCGCCAGCAGCACGACACCTAGCAATCAGCCCCAGCATTTT	CASSTTPSNQPQHF
TRBD2	TRBV7-2	-	TRBJ2-1	TGTGCCAGCAGCTTAGGGACTAGCATTGAGCAGTTCTTC	CASSLGTSIEQFF
-	TRBV7-9	many	TRBJ1-1	TGTGCCAGCAGCCCAGGACAGCACACTGAAGCTTTCTTT	CASSPGQHTEAFF
-	TRBV15	-	TRBJ1-2	TGTGCCACCAGCAGTGAAGTAGGGGATTATGGCTGCACCTTC	CATSSEVGDYGCTF